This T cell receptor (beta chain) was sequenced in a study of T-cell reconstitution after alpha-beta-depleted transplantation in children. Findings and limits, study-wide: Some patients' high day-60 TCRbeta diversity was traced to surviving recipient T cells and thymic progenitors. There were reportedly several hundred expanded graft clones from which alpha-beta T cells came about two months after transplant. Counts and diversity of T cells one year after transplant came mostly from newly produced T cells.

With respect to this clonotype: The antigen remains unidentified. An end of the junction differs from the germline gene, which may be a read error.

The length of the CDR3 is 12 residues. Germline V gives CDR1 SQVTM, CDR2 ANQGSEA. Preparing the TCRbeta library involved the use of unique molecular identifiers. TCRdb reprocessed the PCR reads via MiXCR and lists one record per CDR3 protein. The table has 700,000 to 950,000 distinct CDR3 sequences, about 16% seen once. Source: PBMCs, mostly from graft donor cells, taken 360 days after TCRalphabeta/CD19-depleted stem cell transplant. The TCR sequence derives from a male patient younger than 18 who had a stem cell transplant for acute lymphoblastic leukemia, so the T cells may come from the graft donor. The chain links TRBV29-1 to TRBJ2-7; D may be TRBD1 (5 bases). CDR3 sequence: CSVKDSAYEQYF. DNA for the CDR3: TGCAGCGTTAAAGACAGCGCCTACGAGCAGTACTTC.